The 26 T cell receptor beta chains below come from one sample, sequenced in a study of blood T cell repertoires in COVID-19. The protocol was immunoSEQ multiplex PCR, while the TCRdb copy is restricted to in-frame clones and leaves out a portion. The repertoire holds about 80,000 clones, with approximately 76% as singletons. The sample was peripheral blood. Receptor source: a man between 65 and 85 years old with active or convalescent COVID-19.

As regards this clone: The junction departs from the called germline gene at one end, perhaps through a read error. The rearrangement uses TRBV3-1 (or the pseudogene TRBV3-2) and TRBJ2-1, with TRBD2 matching 10 bases. Germline CDR1 LGHDT, CDR2 YNNKEL (reference sequence). This CDR3 is built from 12 residues. CDR3 DNA sequence: TGTGCCAGCAGCCATACCGGGACTAGCGTGATCTTC. Protein: CASSHTGTSVIF.

This sequence joins TRBV11-2 and TRBJ2-5; the match to TRBD2 covers 7 bases. Germline V CDR1 and CDR2: SGHAT, FQNNGV. J was trimmed by 4 bases and V by 4 bases; bases with no gene match: 6. The CDR3 is made up of 14 amino acids. The CDR3 is CASSSPLAVETQYF. Here the CDR3 DNA reads TGTGCCAGCAGCTCCCCCCTAGCGGTAGAGACCCAGTACTTC.

This clone was counted only a few times. This chain joins TRBV11-2 and TRBJ2-7, with D perhaps TRBD1 (5 bases). Germline CDR1 and CDR2: SGHAT and FQNNGV. V lost 5 bases, J lost 4 bases, and 12 bases lay in between. This CDR3 has 13 residues. The CDR3 region has the DNA TGTGCCAGCAGCCCTGGCGACAGTTACGAGCAGTACTTC. Translation gives CASSPGDSYEQYF.

The genes are TRBV20-1 and TRBJ2-3, with 7 bases identical to TRBD1. The germline V gene encodes CDR1 DFQATT and CDR2 SNEGSKA (reference sequence). The V and J ends lost 7 bases and 5 bases, in that order; junction bases with no gene match: 3. The CDR3 length is 11 residues. The CDR3 region is CSEGAGDTQYF. DNA for the CDR3: TGCAGTGAGGGGGCGGGAGATACGCAGTATTTT.

The sample holds one count of this clone. The chain is built from TRBV4-1 and TRBJ1-1; maybe TRBD1 (5 bases). Per the germline V gene, CDR1 is MGHRA and CDR2 is YSYEKL. Trimming pared 0 bases from V and 4 bases from J, leaving 21 bases between. This CDR3 is 18 amino acids long. CDR3 sequence reads: CASSQESTTQVSGTEAFF. CDR3 sequence (DNA): TGCGCCAGCAGCCAAGAATCGACGACACAGGTTTCTGGCACTGAAGCTTTCTTT.

This clone is categorized as medium-sized. The chain links TRBV2 to TRBJ1-2; 7 positions agree with TRBD1. J gave up 1 base and V 7 bases, and 6 bases lay outside the gene matches. CDR3 length: 14 amino acids. Germline values: CDR1 SNHLY, CDR2 FYNNEI. The CDR3 loop reads CASTKGANNYGYTF. CDR3 coding DNA: TGTGCCAGCACGAAGGGGGCCAATAACTATGGCTACACCTTC.

The V call is TRBV19, the J call TRBJ1-5; no clear D gene. The CDR3 runs to 13 residues. Germline V gene sequence: CDR1 LNHDA, CDR2 SQIVND (reference sequence). V was clipped by 7 bases and J by 5 bases, with 12 bases between them. The CDR3 spells CASTGMVDQPQHF. The CDR3 DNA reads TGTGCCAGTACAGGCATGGTCGATCAGCCCCAGCATTTT.

The chain has TRBV28 and TRBJ1-3; 8 nucleotides align to TRBD1. CDR3 length equals 14 residues. The germline CDR1 and CDR2 sequences are MDHEN and SYDVKM. With 7 bases clipped from V and 4 bases from J, the junction kept 6 bases outside the gene matches. As DNA, the CDR3 is TGTGCCAGCATCCCCCGGGACAGGGGAAACACCATATATTTT. Residues: CASIPRDRGNTIYF.

This clone was seen a handful of times. This sequence joins TRBV6-5 and TRBJ2-3; TRBD1 matches 8 bases. This CDR3 is 14 amino acids long. The germline CDR1 and CDR2 sequences are MNHEY and SVGAGI. Germline trimming cut 4 bases from V and 5 bases from J; bases unmatched to any gene: 5. The CDR3 DNA sequence: TGTGCCAGCAGTTCGGGACAGGATGTAGATACGCAGTATTTT. Translating it yields CASSSGQDVDTQYF.

As DNA, the CDR3 is TGCGCCAGCATGGCGGGAGGAGGCGGGGAGCTGTTTTTT. Its translation is CASMAGGGGELFF. The chain couples TRBV10-1 to TRBJ2-2; 8 nucleotides agree with TRBD2. With 7 bases clipped from V and 7 bases from J, the junction kept 5 bases outside the gene matches. Germline CDR1 reads WNHNN; CDR2 reads SYGVQD (reference sequence). The CDR3 loop spans 13 amino acids.

The DNA for the CDR3 is TGTGCCAGCAGCCTAGGCGGGCTAGCGGGGGGTGGAGAGACCCAGTACTTC. This codes for CASSLGGLAGGGETQYF. V usage is TRBV11-2 and J usage is TRBJ2-5; 11 bases agree with TRBD2. J gave up 4 bases and V 5 bases, and 12 bases lay outside the gene matches. The CDR3 totals 17 residues. CDR1 and CDR2 from the germline V gene are SGHAT and FQNNGV.

This clone showed up just a few times. This chain links TRBV7-2 with TRBJ1-5; no clear D. The V and J ends lost 6 bases and 6 bases respectively, with 18 bases between them. Germline loops: CDR1 SGHTA, CDR2 FQGNSA. The CDR3 spans 15 residues. The CDR3 loop reads CASSSSLGRSQPQHF. Here the CDR3 DNA reads TGTGCCAGCAGTTCATCCCTCGGCCGGAGTCAGCCCCAGCATTTT. Full variable domain (rest looked up from reference TRBV7-2 and TRBJ1-5): GAGVSQSPSNKVTEKGKDVELRCDPISGHTALYWYRQSLGQGLEFLIYFQGNSAPDKSGLPSDRFSAERTGGSVSTLTIQRTQQEDSAVYLCASSSSLGRSQPQHFGDGTRLSIL.

The gene calls are TRBV2 and TRBJ2-3, with 12 bases that match TRBD2. Per germline, CDR1 SNHLY and CDR2 FYNNEI. The CDR3 is made up of 15 amino acids. The trim removed 4 bases at V and 5 bases at J, leaving 4 bases unmatched. CDR3 coding DNA: TGTGCCAGCAGTGCTAGCGGGGGGGCCGGAGATACGCAGTATTTT. It is translated as CASSASGGAGDTQYF.

The CDR3 sequence is CAWSVGTGVRPQHF. The DNA of the CDR3 is TGTGCCTGGAGTGTTGGGACAGGGGTGAGGCCCCAGCATTTT. The chain joins TRBV30 to TRBJ1-5, with 10 bases aligning to TRBD1. Germline assignment: CDR1 GTSNPN and CDR2 SVGIG (reference sequence). Unmatched junction bases numbered 5, after V lost 0 bases and J lost 9 bases. The CDR3 runs to 14 residues.

This clone was seen only a few times. The chain links TRBV2 to TRBJ1-1; D may be TRBD1 (6 bases). From germline, CDR1 is SNHLY and CDR2 FYNNEI. V was shortened by 6 bases and J by 7 bases, with 12 bases between the two germline ends. The CDR3 loop spans 12 amino acids. For the CDR3, the DNA is TGTGCCAGCAGCGTCAGGGGTAGTGAAGCTTTCTTT. It translates to CASSVRGSEAFF. The full variable domain, its missing parts supplied by reference TRBV2 and TRBJ1-1, is EPEVTQTPSHQVTQMGQEVILRCVPISNHLYFYWYRQILGQKVEFLVSFYNNEISEKSEIFDDQFSVERPDGSNFTLKIRSTKLEDSAMYFCASSVRGSEAFFGQGTRLTVV.

The genes are TRBV5-4 and TRBJ1-4, with 7 nucleotides matching TRBD1. Germline V gives CDR1 SGHNT, CDR2 YYREEE (reference sequence). The CDR3 runs 14 residues. Losses at the gene ends were 4 bases for V and 4 bases for J; bases not matched to a gene: 4. CDR3 coding DNA: TGTGCCAGCAGCAGGGACAGACTTAATGAAAAACTGTTTTTT. Its protein is CASSRDRLNEKLFF.

The gene calls are TRBV29-1 and TRBJ2-5; 7 nucleotides align to TRBD1. This CDR3 has 13 amino acids. Looked up from germline, CDR1 is SQVTM and CDR2 is ANQGSEA. With 8 bases clipped from V and 5 bases from J, the junction kept 11 bases outside the gene matches. The chain's CDR3 is CSTRQGMGETQYF. In DNA, the CDR3 is TGCAGCACCCGACAGGGAATGGGGGAGACCCAGTACTTC. Full variable domain (remainder filled in from reference TRBV29-1 and TRBJ2-5): SAVISQKPSRDICQRGTSLTIQCQVDSQVTMMFWYRQQPGQSLTLIATANQGSEATYESGFVIDKFPISRPNLTFSTLTVSNMSPEDSSIYLCSTRQGMGETQYFGPGTRLLVL.

V gene TRBV19 combines with J gene TRBJ2-7, with TRBD2 as a possible D gene (5 bases). V shed 6 bases and J shed 2 bases, with 20 bases lying between them. This CDR3 is built from 16 residues. From germline, CDR1 is LNHDA and CDR2 SQIVND (reference sequence). The CDR3, as DNA: TGTGCCAGTAGCGATACCGGCGGGTTCCCCCCCTACGAGCAGTACTTC. It is translated as CASSDTGGFPPYEQYF. Based on the CDR3 plus reference TRBV19 and TRBJ2-7, the full variable domain is DGGITQSPKYLFRKEGQNVTLSCEQNLNHDAMYWYRQDPGQGLRLIYYSQIVNDFQKGDIAEGYSVSREKKESFPLTVTSAQKNPTAFYLCASSDTGGFPPYEQYFGPGTRLTVT.

The chain carries TRBV7-8 and TRBJ1-6; D not certain. The germline CDR1 and CDR2 sequences are SGHVS and FQNEAQ. CDR3 length: 13 residues. Trimming left V 6 bases short and J 9 bases short, with 12 bases between. The chain's CDR3 is CASRPAAGSPLHF. As DNA, the CDR3 is TGTGCCAGCAGGCCAGCGGCGGGTTCACCCCTCCACTTT.

J is TRBJ2-7 and V is TRBV21-1; the table's D call, TRBD2, has no DNA check behind it. TRBV21-1 is a documented pseudogene. CDR3 length: 13 amino acids. CDR3 amino acids: CASSTGGADEQYF. DNA of the CDR3: TGTGCCAGCAGCACCGGGGGGGCGGACGAGCAGTACTTC.

This clone was seen a handful of times. This chain connects TRBV2 to TRBJ1-3, with D possibly TRBD1 on 5 matching bases. Trimming pared 8 bases from V and 0 bases from J, leaving 11 bases between. The CDR3 runs 14 residues. Germline CDR1 is SNHLY and CDR2 is FYNNEI. CDR3 sequence: CASGDSYSGNTIYF. In DNA form, the CDR3 reads TGTGCCAGCGGCGACAGTTACTCTGGAAACACCATATATTTT.

The rearrangement links TRBV28 to TRBJ2-5; possible D gene TRBD1, 6 bases. This CDR3 spans 12 amino acids. Germline CDR1 and CDR2: MDHEN and SYDVKM. V gave up 5 bases and J gave up 9 bases, with 13 bases separating them. Here the CDR3 DNA reads TGTGCCAGCAGTGACAGGCGGACGGCCCAGTACTTC. Translation gives CASSDRRTAQYF.

This chain connects TRBV2 to TRBJ1-5; D uncertain. Trimming took off 2 bases at V and 3 bases at J, with 8 bases between the two ends. The CDR3 loop spans 14 amino acids. Germline V gives CDR1 SNHLY, CDR2 FYNNEI. The CDR3, as DNA: TGTGCCAGCAGTGAACAGTTAAACAATCAGCCCCAGCATTTT. Protein sequence: CASSEQLNNQPQHF.

This sequence joins TRBV6-4 and TRBJ1-3; D remains ambiguous. Germline assignment: CDR1 MRHNA and CDR2 SNTAGT. The CDR3 has 14 amino acids. Trimming removed 8 bases at V and 1 base at J, with 12 bases between. CDR3 sequence reads: CASFMAGSGNTIYF. In DNA, the CDR3 is TGTGCCAGCTTCATGGCGGGATCTGGAAACACCATATATTTT.

In this sample, this clone turned up once. The chain carries TRBV7-2 and TRBJ2-2, with 10 positions matching TRBD2. This CDR3 is 14 amino acids long. CDR1 SGHTA and CDR2 FQGNSA come from the germline V gene. V shed 6 bases and J 4 bases; nucleotides not matched to a gene: 2. CDR3 DNA sequence: TGTGCCAGCAGTAGCGGGGGGACCACCGGGGAGCTGTTTTTT. As protein: CASSSGGTTGELFF.

The CDR3 reads CASSPTGWTEAFF. In nucleotides, the CDR3 is TGCGCCAGCAGCCCCACAGGGTGGACTGAAGCTTTCTTT. J is TRBJ1-1 and V is TRBV5-1, with a possible D match to TRBD1 (6 bases). The CDR3 extends over 13 amino acids. Germline lookup yields CDR1 SGHRS and CDR2 YFSETQ. V lost 4 bases to trimming and J lost 5 bases, with 12 bases between them.